This T cell receptor beta chain was observed in a study of early T cells in non-severe SARS-CoV-2 infection. Study-level information: Sequencing used unsorted whole-blood bulk RNA, so chains lack pairing.

The CDR3 contains 15 residues. The germline V gene encodes CDR1 DFQATT and CDR2 SNEGSKA (reference sequence). V gave up 3 bases and J gave up 2 bases; unmatched junction bases: 4. In the case of this clonotype: Its target is not known.

Researchers tagged individual cDNA molecules with unique molecular identifiers. In TCRdb, the 5' RACE reads were re-called with MiXCR into one record per CDR3 protein. The sample includes more than 65,000 distinct CDR3 sequences, about 13% seen only once; the top ten take over 4%. Whole-study findings and limits: Using VDJdb, the matching emphasized anti-spike CD8 responses while missing private and CD4 specificities.

Sequenced sample: whole blood. The receptor's source is an adult who was a healthcare worker with PCR-confirmed SARS-CoV-2 infection or an uninfected control (not recorded which). The chain combines TRBV20-1 with TRBJ2-2, with 9 bases fitting TRBD2. CDR3 in DNA: TGCAGTGCTAGTAGCGGGGGCCCTAACACCGGGGAGCTGTTTTTT. Its protein product is CSASSGGPNTGELFF.